A selection of T cell receptor beta chains follows, all from one sample in a study of radiotherapy plus CTLA-4 blockade in lung cancer. Some clones are missing from TCRdb's copy, which holds only in-frame ones; the method was immunoSEQ multiplex PCR. The sample contains about 97,000 clones, 60% to 75% of which appear only once. The input for sequencing was peripheral blood, taken from a patient treated with radiotherapy plus ipilimumab. Every receptor here comes from a human donor with non-small cell lung cancer who had a partial response to radiotherapy plus ipilimumab. Some clones in this sample may be carry-over from other donors' samples. CDR3s include the opening cysteine and the closing phenylalanine or tryptophan. The order of the fields is D gene, clone size, V gene, J gene, CDR3 protein, CDR3 DNA. D genes are given only for firm matches. Clone size, where shown, is once, few, many, or a class for clones that have expanded.

TRBD1	-	TRBV7-9	TRBJ1-4	CAEAKGTENEKLFF	TGTGCCGAAGCGAAAGGGACAGAAAATGAAAAACTGTTTTTT
-	-	TRBV28	TRBJ2-7	CASRRQATYEQYF	TGTGCCAGCAGAAGACAGGCCACCTACGAGCAGTACTTC
TRBD1	-	TRBV28	TRBJ1-1	CASSVKGDRGAFF	TGTGCCAGCAGTGTAAAGGGGGACAGGGGAGCTTTCTTT
-	-	TRBV7-2	TRBJ2-3	CASSLVSSRADTQYF	TGTGCCAGCAGCTTAGTCTCTAGTCGGGCAGATACGCAGTATTTT
-	few	TRBV18	TRBJ2-6	CASSQSVSGANVLTF	TGTGCCAGCTCCCAGTCAGTCTCTGGGGCCAACGTCCTGACTTTC
TRBD1	-	TRBV6-5	TRBJ1-1	CASSYSTGSMNTEAFF	TGTGCCAGCAGTTACTCGACAGGGTCTATGAACACTGAAGCTTTCTTT
-	-	TRBV7-2	TRBJ1-5	CASSANGINSNQPQHF	TGTGCCAGCAGCGCAAACGGGATTAATAGCAATCAGCCCCAGCATTTT
-	-	TRBV6-5	TRBJ1-2	CASSADRANYGYTF	TGTGCCAGCAGTGCGGACAGAGCTAACTATGGCTACACCTTC
-	-	TRBV6-5	TRBJ1-2	CASSFDNYGYTF	TGTGCCAGCAGTTTCGACAATTATGGCTACACCTTC
-	-	TRBV7-6	TRBJ2-5	CASRGGAGETQYF	TGTGCCAGCAGGGGGGGGGCAGGAGAGACCCAGTACTTC
TRBD1	-	TRBV7-2	TRBJ2-1	CASSFRGYRGPYNEQFF	TGTGCCAGCAGCTTTCGTGGCTACAGGGGGCCCTACAATGAGCAGTTCTTC
-	-	TRBV7-9	TRBJ1-4	CASSRDWGSEKLFF	TGTGCCAGCAGCCGGGACTGGGGGAGTGAAAAACTGTTTTTT
TRBD1	-	TRBV19	TRBJ1-1	CASTGTGGTEAFF	TGTGCCAGTACAGGGACAGGGGGCACTGAAGCTTTCTTT
-	-	TRBV18	TRBJ2-5	CASSPMGQETQYF	TGTGCCAGCTCACCAATGGGGCAGGAGACCCAGTACTTC
-	-	TRBV6-1	TRBJ2-7	CASISRGYEQYF	TGTGCCAGCATTAGCAGGGGTTACGAGCAGTACTTC
-	-	TRBV7-2	TRBJ2-1	CASSPTSNEQFF	TGTGCCAGCAGCCCTACTAGCAATGAGCAGTTCTTC
TRBD1	-	TRBV19	TRBJ2-5	CASSRGTGGYQETQYF	TGTGCCAGTAGTAGAGGGACAGGGGGGTACCAAGAGACCCAGTACTTC
TRBD1	-	TRBV6-1	TRBJ2-1	CASSEAWGQGDNEQFF	TGTGCCAGCAGTGAAGCGTGGGGACAGGGGGACAATGAGCAGTTCTTC
-	few	TRBV30	TRBJ1-1	CAWTLDREAFF	TGTGCCTGGACACTAGACAGGGAAGCTTTCTTT
-	once	TRBV6-5	TRBJ1-2	CASSARGKMNYGYTF	TGTGCCAGCAGTGCCAGGGGAAAGATGAACTATGGCTACACCTTC
-	few	TRBV4-3	TRBJ1-2	CASSQSRDRGYTF	TGCGCCAGCAGCCAATCAAGAGATCGGGGCTACACCTTC
TRBD2	-	TRBV28	TRBJ2-1	CASVGWLAGSSYNEQFF	TGTGCCAGCGTTGGTTGGTTAGCGGGGAGCTCCTACAATGAGCAGTTCTTC
TRBD2	-	TRBV4-1	TRBJ2-7	CASSPTLAGNSYEQYF	TGCGCCAGCAGTCCCACTCTAGCGGGGAACTCCTACGAGCAGTACTTC
TRBD2	-	TRBV7-2	TRBJ2-1	CASSLAGTSGGQGNEQFF	TGTGCCAGCAGCTTAGCCGGGACTAGCGGGGGGCAGGGGAATGAGCAGTTCTTC
TRBD1	-	TRBV10-1	TRBJ2-3	CASSEGTGGRDTQYF	TGCGCCAGCAGTGAGGGGACAGGCGGGCGAGATACGCAGTATTTT
-	-	TRBV28	TRBJ2-7	CASSPHGGTGYEQYF	TGTGCCAGCAGTCCCCACGGAGGTACTGGGTACGAGCAGTACTTC
TRBD2	-	TRBV6-5	TRBJ2-7	CASSYSSGGYEQYF	TGTGCCAGCAGTTACTCGAGCGGGGGCTACGAGCAGTACTTC
-	-	TRBV19	TRBJ2-3	CATNHGSPDTQYF	TGTGCCACTAACCACGGGAGTCCAGATACGCAGTATTTT
-	-	TRBV21-1	TRBJ2-7	CASSKERGVGEQYF	TGTGCCAGCAGCAAAGAGCGGGGAGTCGGCGAGCAGTACTTC
-	-	TRBV7-9	TRBJ2-1	CASSSGTGGDEQFF	TGTGCCAGCAGCTCCGGGACCGGGGGTGATGAGCAGTTCTTC
TRBD2	-	TRBV19	TRBJ2-7	CASSPGGAGYEQYF	TGTGCCAGTAGCCCGGGAGGCGCTGGCTACGAGCAGTACTTC
TRBD1	-	TRBV11-2	TRBJ2-1	CASSQRRDRVRDEQFF	TGTGCCAGCAGCCAACGTCGGGACAGGGTGCGCGATGAGCAGTTCTTC
-	-	TRBV5-4	TRBJ1-2	CASSLEGSYGYTF	TGTGCCAGCAGCTTGGAAGGGAGCTATGGCTACACCTTC
TRBD1	-	TRBV25-1	TRBJ1-4	CASSEYGTGINEKLFF	TGTGCCAGCAGTGAATACGGGACAGGCATTAATGAAAAACTGTTTTTT
-	-	TRBV28	TRBJ2-1	CASSSSMAEQFF	TGTGCCAGCAGTTCCTCCATGGCTGAGCAGTTCTTC
-	-	TRBV6-6	TRBJ1-1	CAITRAGGADIEAFF	TGTGCCATTACACGTGCGGGGGGCGCTGATATAGAAGCTTTCTTT
TRBD1	-	TRBV4-1	TRBJ1-3	CASSARDRSLRNTIYF	TGCGCCAGCAGCGCCCGGGACAGGTCTCTGAGAAACACCATATATTTT
-	-	TRBV4-3	TRBJ2-6	CASSQGYSSGANVLTF	TGCGCCAGCAGCCAAGGCTACAGCTCTGGGGCCAACGTCCTGACTTTC
-	-	TRBV28	TRBJ1-1	CASSRQRNTEAFF	TGTGCCAGCAGTCGACAGAGGAACACTGAAGCTTTCTTT
TRBD2	-	TRBV4-2	TRBJ2-7	CASSQLLTSTYEQYF	TGTGCCAGCAGCCAACTACTGACTAGCACCTACGAGCAGTACTTC
TRBD1	-	TRBV19	TRBJ2-1	CASSIQDRGNEQFF	TGTGCCAGTAGTATACAGGACAGGGGCAATGAGCAGTTCTTC
-	few	TRBV6-1	TRBJ1-4	CASSVDRTANEKLFF	TGTGCCAGCAGTGTCGACAGAACGGCTAATGAAAAACTGTTTTTT
-	once	TRBV28	TRBJ1-2	CASSPPAGPGYGYTF	TGTGCCAGCAGTCCACCCGCGGGGCCGGGCTATGGCTACACCTTC
-	few	TRBV21-1	TRBJ1-2	CASNRGYTF	TGTGCCAGCAACCGGGGCTACACCTTC
TRBD1	few	TRBV4-1	TRBJ1-1	CASSQQQGWTEAFF	TGCGCCAGCAGCCAACAACAGGGGTGGACTGAAGCTTTCTTT
TRBD1	-	TRBV6-1	TRBJ2-7	CASGGTGANPSYEQYF	TGTGCCAGCGGTGGGACAGGCGCTAATCCTTCCTACGAGCAGTACTTC
TRBD2	-	TRBV7-3	TRBJ2-2	CASSLAGVTGELFF	TGTGCCAGCAGCTTAGCGGGAGTTACCGGGGAGCTGTTTTTT
TRBD2	-	TRBV18	TRBJ2-3	CASSLLQRLTGLASTDTQYF	TGTGCCAGCTCACTTCTCCAGAGGCTAACGGGACTAGCGAGCACAGATACGCAGTATTTT
-	-	TRBV7-2	TRBJ2-2	CASISSLNTGELFF	TGTGCCAGCATTAGTTCTCTGAACACCGGGGAGCTGTTTTTT
TRBD1	few	TRBV5-1	TRBJ1-2	CASSLGVYPGTGNYGYTF	TGCGCCAGCAGCTTGGGGGTCTATCCCGGGACAGGGAACTATGGCTACACCTTC
-	-	TRBV5-1	TRBJ2-1	CASSSTIGGSSYNEQFF	TGCGCCAGCAGCTCTACCATCGGCGGTTCCTCCTACAATGAGCAGTTCTTC
TRBD2	-	TRBV9	TRBJ2-5	CASSVGASGVETQYF	TGTGCCAGCAGCGTAGGAGCTAGCGGGGTCGAGACCCAGTACTTC
-	-	TRBV27	TRBJ1-4	CASRTVPSEKLFF	TGTGCCAGCAGGACAGTGCCCTCAGAAAAACTGTTTTTT
TRBD2	once	TRBV9	TRBJ2-1	CASSALAGQYNEQFF	TGTGCCAGCAGCGCCCTAGCGGGGCAATACAATGAGCAGTTCTTC
-	-	TRBV9	TRBJ2-2	CASSVEGATGELFF	TGTGCCAGCAGCGTAGAAGGGGCGACCGGGGAGCTGTTTTTT
-	-	TRBV30	TRBJ2-1	CAWTRGTSSYNEQFF	TGTGCCTGGACCCGGGGGACCAGCTCCTACAATGAGCAGTTCTTC
-	few	TRBV11-2	TRBJ1-5	CASSLDSRGGNQPQHF	TGTGCCAGCAGCTTAGATTCCCGTGGAGGCAATCAGCCCCAGCATTTT
TRBD1	-	TRBV10-1	TRBJ2-5	CASSEPGQGRRQETQYF	TGCGCCAGCAGTGAGCCGGGACAGGGTAGAAGACAAGAGACCCAGTACTTC
TRBD1	-	TRBV28	TRBJ2-7	CAITGTGGSYEQYF	TGTGCCATCACAGGGACAGGGGGGTCCTACGAGCAGTACTTC
TRBD2	-	TRBV11-2	TRBJ2-1	CASSFFLLADNEQFF	TGTGCCAGCAGCTTTTTTTTACTAGCGGACAATGAGCAGTTCTTC